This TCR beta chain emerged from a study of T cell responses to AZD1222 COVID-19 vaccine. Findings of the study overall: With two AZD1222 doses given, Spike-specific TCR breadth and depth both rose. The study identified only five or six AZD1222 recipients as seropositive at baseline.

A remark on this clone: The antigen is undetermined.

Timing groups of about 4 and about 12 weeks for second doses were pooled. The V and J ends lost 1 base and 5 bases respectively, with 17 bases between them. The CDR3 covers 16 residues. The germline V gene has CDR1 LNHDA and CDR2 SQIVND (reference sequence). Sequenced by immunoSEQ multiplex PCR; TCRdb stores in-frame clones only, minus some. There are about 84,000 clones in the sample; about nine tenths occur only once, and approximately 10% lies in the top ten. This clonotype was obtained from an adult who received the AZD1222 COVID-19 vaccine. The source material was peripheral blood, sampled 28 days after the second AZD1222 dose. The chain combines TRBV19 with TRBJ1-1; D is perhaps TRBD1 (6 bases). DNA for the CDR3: TGTGCCAGTAGTATAGTCTTTGGGGGCCACGCGACTGAAGCTTTCTTT. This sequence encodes CASSIVFGGHATEAFF.